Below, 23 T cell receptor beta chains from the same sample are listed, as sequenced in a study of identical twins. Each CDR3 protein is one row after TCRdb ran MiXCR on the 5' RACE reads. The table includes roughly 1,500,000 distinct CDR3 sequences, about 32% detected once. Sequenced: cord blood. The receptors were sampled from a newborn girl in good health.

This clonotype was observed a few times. The CDR3 region is CASSSGLGGSGTYNEQFF. Here the CDR3 DNA reads TGCGCCAGCAGCTCAGGTCTAGGGGGTAGCGGGACGTACAATGAGCAGTTCTTC. V usage is TRBV5-1 and J usage is TRBJ2-1, with 8 bases that match TRBD2. This CDR3 contains 18 residues. After removal of 3 bases from V and 4 bases from J, the junction contained 15 bases not matched to a gene. The germline CDR1 and CDR2 sequences are SGHRS and YFSETQ. The variable domain in full, completed from reference TRBV5-1 and TRBJ2-1, reads KAGVTQTPRYLIKTRGQQVTLSCSPISGHRSVSWYQQTPGQGLQFLFEYFSETQRNKGNFPGRFSGRQFSNSRSEMNVSTLELGDSALYLCASSSGLGGSGTYNEQFFGPGTRLTVL.

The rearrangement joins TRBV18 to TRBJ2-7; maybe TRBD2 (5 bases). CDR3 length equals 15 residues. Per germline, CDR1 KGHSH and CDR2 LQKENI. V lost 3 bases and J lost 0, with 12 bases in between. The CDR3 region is CASSPVRTPSYEQYF. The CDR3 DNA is TGTGCCAGCTCACCTGTTAGGACTCCCTCCTACGAGCAGTACTTC. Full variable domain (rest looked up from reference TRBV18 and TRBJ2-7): NAGVMQNPRHLVRRRGQEARLRCSPMKGHSHVYWYRQLPEEGLKFMVYLQKENIIDESGMPKERFSAEFPKEGPSILRIQQVVRGDSAAYFCASSPVRTPSYEQYFGPGTRLTVT.

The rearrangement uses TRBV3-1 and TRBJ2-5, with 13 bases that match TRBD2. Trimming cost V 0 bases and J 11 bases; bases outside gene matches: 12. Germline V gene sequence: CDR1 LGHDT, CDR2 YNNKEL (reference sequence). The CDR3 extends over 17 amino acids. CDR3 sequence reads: CASSQDQGLAGDNEQYF. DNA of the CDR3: TGTGCCAGCAGCCAAGATCAAGGACTAGCGGGAGACAATGAGCAGTACTTC.

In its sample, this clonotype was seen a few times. The CDR3 here is CATSDLFSYEQYF. The DNA of the CDR3 is TGTGCCACCAGTGACCTATTCTCCTACGAGCAGTACTTC. This chain links TRBV24-1 with TRBJ2-7; D uncertain. Germline CDR1 KGHDR, CDR2 SFDVKD. This CDR3 region has 13 residues. Trimming took 4 bases from V and 0 from J, leaving 6 bases between them.

CDR3 bases: TGCAGCGTTGAAGATCTAATGGGTTTTCAGTACTTC. It specifies CSVEDLMGFQYF. The chain uses TRBV29-1 and TRBJ2-5; unclear D gene. The CDR3 spans 12 residues. Germline V gives CDR1 SQVTM, CDR2 ANQGSEA. Trimming shortened V by 0 bases and J by 11 bases, and 13 bases separated the two germline ends.

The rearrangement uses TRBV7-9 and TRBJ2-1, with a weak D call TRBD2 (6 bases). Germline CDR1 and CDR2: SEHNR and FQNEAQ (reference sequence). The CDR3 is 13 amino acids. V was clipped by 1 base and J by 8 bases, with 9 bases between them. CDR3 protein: CASSLGGVDEQFF. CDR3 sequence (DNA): TGTGCCAGCAGCTTAGGCGGGGTGGATGAGCAGTTCTTC. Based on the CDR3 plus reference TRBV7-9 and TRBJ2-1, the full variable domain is DTGVSQNPRHKITKRGQNVTFRCDPISEHNRLYWYRQTLGQGPEFLTYFQNEAQLEKSRLLSDRFSAERPKGSFSTLEIQRTEQGDSAMYLCASSLGGVDEQFFGPGTRLTVL.

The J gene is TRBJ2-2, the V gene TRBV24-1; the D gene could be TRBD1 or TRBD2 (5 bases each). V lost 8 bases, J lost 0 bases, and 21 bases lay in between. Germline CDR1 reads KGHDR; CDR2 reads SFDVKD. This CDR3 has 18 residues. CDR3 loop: CATTLFHPGTTNTGELFF. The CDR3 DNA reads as TGTGCCACCACCCTATTTCACCCCGGGACGACGAACACCGGGGAGCTGTTTTTT.

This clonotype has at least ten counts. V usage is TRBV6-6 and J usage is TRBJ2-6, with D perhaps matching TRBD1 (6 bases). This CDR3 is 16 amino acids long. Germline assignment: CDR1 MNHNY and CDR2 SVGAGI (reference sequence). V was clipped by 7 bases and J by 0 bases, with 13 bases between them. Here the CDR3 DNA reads TGTGCCAGCAACCTCCGGGACAACTCTGGGGCCAACGTCCTGACTTTC. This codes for CASNLRDNSGANVLTF.

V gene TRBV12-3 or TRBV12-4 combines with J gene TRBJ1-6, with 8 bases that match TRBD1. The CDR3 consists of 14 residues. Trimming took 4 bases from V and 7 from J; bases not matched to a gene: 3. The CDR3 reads CASSSRGPNSPLHF. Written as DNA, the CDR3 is TGTGCCAGCAGTTCCAGGGGGCCCAATTCACCCCTCCACTTT.

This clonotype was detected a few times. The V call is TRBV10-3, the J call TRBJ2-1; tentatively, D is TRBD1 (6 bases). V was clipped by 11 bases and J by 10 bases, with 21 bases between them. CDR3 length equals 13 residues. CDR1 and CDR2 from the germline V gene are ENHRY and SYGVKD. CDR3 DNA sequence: TGTGCCGTCCTGAGACAGGAAAACTACGAGCAGTTCTTC. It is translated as CAVLRQENYEQFF.

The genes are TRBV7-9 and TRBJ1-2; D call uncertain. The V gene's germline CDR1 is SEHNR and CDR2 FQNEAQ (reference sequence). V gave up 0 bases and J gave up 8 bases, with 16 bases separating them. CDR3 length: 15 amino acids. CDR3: CASSLASGASHGYTF. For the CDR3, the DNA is TGTGCCAGCAGCTTAGCGTCGGGTGCAAGCCACGGCTACACCTTC.

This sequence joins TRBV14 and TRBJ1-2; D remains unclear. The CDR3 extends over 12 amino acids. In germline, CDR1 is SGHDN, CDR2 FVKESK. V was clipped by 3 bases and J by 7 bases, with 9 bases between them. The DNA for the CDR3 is TGTGCCAGCAGCCACCGGGTGTTTGGCTACACCTTC. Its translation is CASSHRVFGYTF.

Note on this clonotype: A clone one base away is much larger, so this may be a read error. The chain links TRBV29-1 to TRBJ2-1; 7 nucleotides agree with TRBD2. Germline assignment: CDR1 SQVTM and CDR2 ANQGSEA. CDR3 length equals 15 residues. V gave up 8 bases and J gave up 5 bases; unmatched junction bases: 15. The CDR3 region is CSPSPPAGIHNEQFF. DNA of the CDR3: TGCAGCCCCTCTCCCCCAGCGGGAATCCACAATGAGCAGTTCTTC.

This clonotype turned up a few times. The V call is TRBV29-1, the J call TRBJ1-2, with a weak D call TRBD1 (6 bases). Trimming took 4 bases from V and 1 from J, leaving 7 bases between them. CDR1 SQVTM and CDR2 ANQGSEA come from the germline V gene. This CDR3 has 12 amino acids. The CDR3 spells CSVGGLNYGYTF. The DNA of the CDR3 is TGCAGCGTTGGGGGGCTTAACTATGGCTACACCTTC.

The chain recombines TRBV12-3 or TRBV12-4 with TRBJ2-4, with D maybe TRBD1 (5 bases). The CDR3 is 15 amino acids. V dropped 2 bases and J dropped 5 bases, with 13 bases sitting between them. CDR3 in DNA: TGTGCCAGCAGTTTATATATAGACAGAGAAAACATTCAGTACTTC. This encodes CASSLYIDRENIQYF.

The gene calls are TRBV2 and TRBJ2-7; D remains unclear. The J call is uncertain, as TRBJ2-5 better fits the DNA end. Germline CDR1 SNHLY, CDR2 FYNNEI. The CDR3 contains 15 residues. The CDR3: CASSELGRMEETQYF. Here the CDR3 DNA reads TGTGCCAGCAGTGAGTTAGGACGAATGGAAGAGACCCAGTACTTC.

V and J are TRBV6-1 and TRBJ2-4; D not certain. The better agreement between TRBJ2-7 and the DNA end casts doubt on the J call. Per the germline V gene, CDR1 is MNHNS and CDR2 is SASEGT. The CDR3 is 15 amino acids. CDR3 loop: CASSVARRASYEQYF. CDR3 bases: TGTGCCAGCAGTGTGGCCAGGCGAGCCTCCTACGAGCAGTACTTC.

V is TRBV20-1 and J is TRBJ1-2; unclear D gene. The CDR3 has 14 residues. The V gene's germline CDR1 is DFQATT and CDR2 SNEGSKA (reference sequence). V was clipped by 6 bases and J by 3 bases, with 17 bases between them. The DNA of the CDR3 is TGCAGTGCCAGCAAGATGACCACCCACTATGGCTACACCTTC. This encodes CSASKMTTHYGYTF.

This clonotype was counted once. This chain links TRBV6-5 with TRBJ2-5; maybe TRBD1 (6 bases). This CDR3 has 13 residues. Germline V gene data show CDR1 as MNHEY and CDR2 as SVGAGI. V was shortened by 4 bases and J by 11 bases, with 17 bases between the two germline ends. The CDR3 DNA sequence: TGTGCCAGCAGTTGGGGCAGGGGTAATGAACAGTACTTC. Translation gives CASSWGRGNEQYF.

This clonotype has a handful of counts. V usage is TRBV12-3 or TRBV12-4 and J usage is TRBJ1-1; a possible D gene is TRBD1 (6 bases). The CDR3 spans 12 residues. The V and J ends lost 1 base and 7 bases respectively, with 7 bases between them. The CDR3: CASSLVQGEAFF. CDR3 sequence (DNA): TGTGCCAGCAGTTTAGTACAGGGTGAAGCTTTCTTT.

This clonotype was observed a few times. DNA of the CDR3: TGTGCCAGCAGTTTCTGGACAGCTAGCAATCAGCCCCAGCATTTT. The encoded protein is CASSFWTASNQPQHF. V and J are TRBV28 and TRBJ1-5; D may be TRBD1 (6 bases). The CDR3 has 15 amino acids. From germline, CDR1 is MDHEN and CDR2 SYDVKM. Trimming pared 3 bases from V and 0 bases from J, leaving 9 bases between.

Here the CDR3 DNA reads TGCGCCAGCAGCTTGTCCCAGATGGGAATCCACCGTCCCAATGAGCAGTACTTC. Amino acid sequence: CASSLSQMGIHRPNEQYF. The V and J genes are TRBV5-1 and TRBJ2-7; D not certain. V lost 1 base and J lost 7, with 27 bases in between. CDR3 size: 18 residues. Per germline, CDR1 SGHRS and CDR2 YFSETQ.

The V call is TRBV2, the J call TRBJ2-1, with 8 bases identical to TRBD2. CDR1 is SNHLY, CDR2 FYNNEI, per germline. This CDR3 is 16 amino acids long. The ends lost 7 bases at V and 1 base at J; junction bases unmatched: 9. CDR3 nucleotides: TGTGCCAGCACTGCGACTAGCGCGAATTCCTACAATGAGCAGTTCTTC. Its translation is CASTATSANSYNEQFF.